This TCR beta chain was recorded in a study of T-cell memory formation after mild COVID-19. Across the study: Largely donor-specific TCR clusters were found.

Each CDR3 protein is one row after TCRdb ran MiXCR on the 5' RACE reads. The table records about half a million distinct CDR3 sequences, about 20% of them present only once. This clonotype was counted only a few times. What it binds is unknown. Trimming left V 3 bases short and J 1 base short, with 4 bases between. The germline V gene has CDR1 DFQATT and CDR2 SNEGSKA (reference sequence). CDR3 length: 13 amino acids. Findings and limits, study-wide: Second-wave clones that peaked on day 37 lacked confirmed SARS-CoV-2 specificity. Among clones contracting day 15 to 85, CD4/CD8 was balanced, whereas later expanders leaned CD4+. Chiefly within CM and EM were the contracting CD4+ clones; CD8+ ones were within EMRA.

Sequencing input: PBMCs or a T cell subset sorted from them (not recorded which). The gene calls are TRBV20-1 and TRBJ1-6; no clear D gene. The clonotype comes from an adult woman who had mild COVID-19 (a few samples of this study predate the infection). Cell type and time point are not known. As DNA, the CDR3 is TGCAGTGCTAGGAGATCCTATAATTCACCCCTCCACTTT. Encoded protein: CSARRSYNSPLHF.